Each of the 19 T cell receptor beta chains below was sequenced from the same sample in a study of blood T cell repertoires in COVID-19. Profiling relied on immunoSEQ multiplex PCR, and the TCRdb table lists in-frame clones only, not all of them. The sample carries some 140,000 clones, around three quarters recorded once. The specimen sequenced was peripheral blood. These receptors were collected from a man aged 55 to 70 with acute or convalescent COVID-19.

This clone came up a few times. This chain links TRBV9 with TRBJ2-3, with 7 nucleotides matching TRBD2. The germline CDR1 and CDR2 sequences are SGDLS and YYNGEE. This CDR3 has 16 amino acids. The ends lost 2 bases at V and 4 bases at J; junction bases unmatched: 10. The CDR3 protein is CASSVAAGVGADTQYF. The DNA for the CDR3 is TGTGCCAGCAGCGTGGCGGCGGGGGTCGGGGCAGATACGCAGTATTTT.

This chain uses TRBV5-6 with TRBJ1-1; 7 bases align to TRBD1. V was clipped by 2 bases and J by 5 bases; unmatched bases: 3. This CDR3 has 13 residues. Germline assignment: CDR1 SGHDT and CDR2 YYEEEE. CDR3 in amino acids: CASSLYRGTEAFF. The DNA of the CDR3 is TGTGCCAGCAGCTTATACAGGGGAACTGAAGCTTTCTTT. The variable domain in full, completed from reference TRBV5-6 and TRBJ1-1, reads DAGVTQSPTHLIKTRGQQVTLRCSPKSGHDTVSWYQQALGQGPQFIFQYYEEEERQRGNFPDRFSGHQFPNYSSELNVNALLLGDSALYLCASSLYRGTEAFFGQGTRLTVV.

This rearrangement joins TRBV3-1 (or the pseudogene TRBV3-2) to TRBJ1-4, with D maybe TRBD1 (5 bases). V dropped 4 bases and J dropped 8 bases, with 8 bases sitting between them. Germline CDR1 LGHDT, CDR2 YNNKEL (reference sequence). The CDR3 runs to 12 residues. CDR3 coding DNA: TGTGCCAGCAGCCCTCGGGGGGAAAAACTGTTTTTT. It encodes CASSPRGEKLFF.

This chain joins TRBV2 and TRBJ2-7; the D gene is possibly TRBD1 (6 bases). Germline CDR1 reads SNHLY; CDR2 reads FYNNEI. V was pared by 6 bases and J by 2 bases, with 20 bases between. This CDR3 is 16 amino acids long. CDR3 in DNA: TGTGCCAGCAGCCGACCACGGGACAAAGCTACCTACGAGCAGTACTTC. This codes for CASSRPRDKATYEQYF.

The chain links TRBV11-2 to TRBJ2-7; D perhaps matches TRBD2 (6 bases). The CDR3 length is 15 residues. The V and J ends lost 4 bases and 4 bases respectively, with 17 bases between them. Per the germline V gene, CDR1 is SGHAT and CDR2 is FQNNGV. DNA of the CDR3: TGTGCCAGCAGCTCCGGTAATAGCGGATTTTACGAGCAGTACTTC. As protein: CASSSGNSGFYEQYF.

The rearrangement uses TRBV5-1 and TRBJ1-4, with 8 bases lining up with TRBD1. The CDR3 consists of 15 residues. The V gene end was trimmed by 4 bases and the J gene end by 8 bases; junction bases not matched to a gene: 10. Germline CDR1 and CDR2: SGHRS and YFSETQ. In nucleotides, the CDR3 is TGCGCCAGCAGCGTAACGGCAGGGGGCAGCGAAAAACTGTTTTTT. This sequence encodes CASSVTAGGSEKLFF.

CDR3 in DNA: TGTGCCAGCAGCTCCCCGACTGCCTACGAGCAGTACTTC. It codes for CASSSPTAYEQYF. V and J are TRBV7-2 and TRBJ2-7; D call uncertain. The CDR3 covers 13 residues. Germline loops: CDR1 SGHTA, CDR2 FQGNSA. Between the trimmed V and J ends, which lost 4 bases and 2 bases, there was a span of 9 bases.

This rearrangement joins TRBV15 to TRBJ2-1; TRBD1 is a possible D gene (5 bases). Trimming pared 0 bases from V and 1 base from J, leaving 13 bases between. This CDR3 has 17 amino acids. CDR1 is LNHNV and CDR2 is YYDKDF in the germline V gene (reference sequence). This chain's CDR3 is CATSRDPGQGSYNEQFF. The CDR3 DNA reads as TGTGCCACCAGCAGAGATCCAGGCCAGGGTTCCTACAATGAGCAGTTCTTC.

A single count supports this clone. The chain recombines TRBV2 with TRBJ2-4, with a weak D call TRBD2 (6 bases). The V end lost 3 bases, the J end lost 9 bases, and 12 bases lay between the germline ends. The CDR3 sequence is 13 residues long. Germline V lookup: CDR1 SNHLY, CDR2 FYNNEI. The CDR3 loop reads CASSDQVGGIQYF. The CDR3 DNA reads as TGTGCCAGCAGTGACCAGGTGGGAGGCATTCAGTACTTC.

The J gene is TRBJ2-1, the V gene TRBV5-1; possibly TRBD2 for D (6 bases). The germline CDR1 and CDR2 sequences are SGHRS and YFSETQ. V shed 2 bases and J shed 0 bases, with 12 bases lying between them. There are 16 residues in the CDR3. The CDR3 nucleotides are TGCGCCAGCAGCTTTTCCGGGGGTTCCTCCTACAATGAGCAGTTCTTC. Translation: CASSFSGGSSYNEQFF.

CDR3 nucleotides: TGTGCCAGCAGCGTAGATGCTAGCGGTGGGGAGACCCAGTACTTC. The encoded protein is CASSVDASGGETQYF. J is TRBJ2-5 and V is TRBV9, with TRBD2 matching over 7 bases. The CDR3 is made up of 15 amino acids. Germline assignment: CDR1 SGDLS and CDR2 YYNGEE. V lost 0 bases and J lost 5; bases outside the gene matches: 7.

The chain combines TRBV9 with TRBJ2-2; 7 bases are shared with TRBD2. Germline V gene sequence: CDR1 SGDLS, CDR2 YYNGEE. Germline trimming cut 1 base from V and 5 bases from J; bases unmatched to any gene: 5. This CDR3 contains 15 residues. The CDR3 DNA sequence: TGTGCCAGCAGCGTAAGCGCGGGAGAAACCGGGGAGCTGTTTTTT. As protein: CASSVSAGETGELFF.

The chain has TRBV7-9 and TRBJ2-3, with D perhaps TRBD1 (5 bases). Trimming stripped 5 bases from V and 8 bases from J, with 11 bases between. This CDR3 comprises 12 residues. Germline CDR1 reads SEHNR; CDR2 reads FQNEAQ (reference sequence). DNA of the CDR3: TGTGCCAGCAGCCCTCATAGGGGTACGCAGTATTTT. The encoded protein is CASSPHRGTQYF.

The rearrangement uses TRBV28 and TRBJ1-2; D gene uncertain. V lost 2 bases to trimming and J lost 8 bases, with 15 bases between them. Per germline, CDR1 MDHEN and CDR2 SYDVKM. This CDR3 region has 14 residues. DNA for the CDR3: TGTGCCAGCAGTTTAGTTTCAGGTTCGGGGGGCTACACCTTC. It translates to CASSLVSGSGGYTF.

The chain has TRBV6-5 and TRBJ2-7; TRBD2 agrees at 7 bases. Germline V gene data show CDR1 as MNHEY and CDR2 as SVGAGI. The CDR3 is 12 amino acids. CDR3 sequence (DNA): TGTGCTACTTGGGAGGGCGGGTACGAGCAGTACTTC. It encodes CATWEGGYEQYF.

The chain joins TRBV10-3 to TRBJ2-5; D might be TRBD2 (6 bases). The CDR3 length is 15 residues. The germline V and J ends were trimmed by 3 bases and 2 bases, with 13 bases remaining between them. Germline values: CDR1 ENHRY, CDR2 SYGVKD. For the CDR3, the DNA is TGTGCCATCAGTGATTCAGGAGGAGGGCAAGAGACCCAGTACTTC. This encodes CAISDSGGGQETQYF.

This clone was detected only once. The rearrangement uses TRBV28 and TRBJ1-6; TRBD1 is a possible D gene (5 bases). Trimming pared 2 bases from V and 8 bases from J, leaving 10 bases between. CDR3 size: 14 residues. In germline, CDR1 is MDHEN, CDR2 SYDVKM. This CDR3 reads CASSLQGNHSPLHF. In DNA form, the CDR3 reads TGTGCCAGCAGTTTACAGGGAAATCATTCACCCCTCCACTTT.

The rearrangement links TRBV6-2 or TRBV6-3 to TRBJ2-7; 14 bases map to TRBD2. CDR1 is MNHEY, CDR2 SVGEGT, per germline. Unmatched junction bases numbered 3, after V lost 5 bases and J lost 0 bases. CDR3 length: 16 amino acids. The CDR3 is CASSTGLAGGSYEQYF. CDR3 DNA sequence: TGTGCCAGCAGTACCGGACTAGCGGGAGGCTCCTACGAGCAGTACTTC.

J is TRBJ2-2 and V is TRBV4-1, with 8 bases that match TRBD2. The ends lost 2 bases at V and 5 bases at J; junction bases unmatched: 13. CDR3 length: 18 amino acids. CDR1 and CDR2 (germline): MGHRA, YSYEKL. CDR3 in amino acids: CASSQLGLAGGRTGELFF. CDR3 sequence (DNA): TGCGCCAGCAGCCAATTAGGGCTAGCGGGTGGACGGACCGGGGAGCTGTTTTTT.